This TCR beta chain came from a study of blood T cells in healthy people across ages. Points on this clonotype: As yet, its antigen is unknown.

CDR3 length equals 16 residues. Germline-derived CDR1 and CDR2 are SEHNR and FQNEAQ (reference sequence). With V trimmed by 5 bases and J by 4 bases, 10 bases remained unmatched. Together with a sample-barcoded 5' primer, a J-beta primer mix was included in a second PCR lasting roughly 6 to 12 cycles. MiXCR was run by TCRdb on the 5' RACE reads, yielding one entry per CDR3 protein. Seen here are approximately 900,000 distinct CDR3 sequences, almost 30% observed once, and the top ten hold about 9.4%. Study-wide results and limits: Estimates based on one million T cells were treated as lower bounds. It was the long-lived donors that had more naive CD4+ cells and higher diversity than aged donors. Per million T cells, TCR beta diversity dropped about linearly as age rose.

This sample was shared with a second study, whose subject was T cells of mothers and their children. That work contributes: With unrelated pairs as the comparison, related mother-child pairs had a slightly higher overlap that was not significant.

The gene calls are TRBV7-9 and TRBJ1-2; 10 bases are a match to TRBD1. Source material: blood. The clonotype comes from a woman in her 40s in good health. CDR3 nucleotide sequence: TGTGCCAGCAGCAACCCCGGACAGGGGGTTATCTATGGCTACACCTTC. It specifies CASSNPGQGVIYGYTF.